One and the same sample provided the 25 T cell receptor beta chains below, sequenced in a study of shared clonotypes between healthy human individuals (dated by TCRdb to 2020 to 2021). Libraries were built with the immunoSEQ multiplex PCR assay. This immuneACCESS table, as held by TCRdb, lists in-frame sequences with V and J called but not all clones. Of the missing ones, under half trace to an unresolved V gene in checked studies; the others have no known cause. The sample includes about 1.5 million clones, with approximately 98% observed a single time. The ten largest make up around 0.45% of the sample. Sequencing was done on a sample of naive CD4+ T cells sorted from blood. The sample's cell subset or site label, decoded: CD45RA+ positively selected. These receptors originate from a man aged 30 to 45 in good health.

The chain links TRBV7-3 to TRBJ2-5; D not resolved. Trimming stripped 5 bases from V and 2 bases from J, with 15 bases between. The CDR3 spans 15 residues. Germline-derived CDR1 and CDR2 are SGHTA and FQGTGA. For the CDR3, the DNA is TGTGCCAGCAGCCCAATCCCGGCGGATCAAGAGACCCAGTACTTC. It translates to CASSPIPADQETQYF.

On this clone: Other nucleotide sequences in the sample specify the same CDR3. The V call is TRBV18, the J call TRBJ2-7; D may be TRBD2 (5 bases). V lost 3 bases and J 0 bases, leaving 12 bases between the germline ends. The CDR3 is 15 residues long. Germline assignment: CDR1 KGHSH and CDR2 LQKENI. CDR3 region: CASSPAGKSSYEQYF. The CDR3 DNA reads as TGTGCCAGCTCACCGGCCGGGAAGAGCTCCTACGAGCAGTACTTC.

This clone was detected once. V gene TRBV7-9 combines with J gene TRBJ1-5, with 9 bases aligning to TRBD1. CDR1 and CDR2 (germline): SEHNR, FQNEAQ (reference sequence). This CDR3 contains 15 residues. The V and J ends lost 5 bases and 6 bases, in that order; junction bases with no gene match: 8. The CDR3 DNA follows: TGTGCCAGCAGCCCCGGGACAGGGCGAGGTCAGCCCCAGCATTTT. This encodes CASSPGTGRGQPQHF. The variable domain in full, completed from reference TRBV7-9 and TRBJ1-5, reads DTGVSQNPRHKITKRGQNVTFRCDPISEHNRLYWYRQTLGQGPEFLTYFQNEAQLEKSRLLSDRFSAERPKGSFSTLEIQRTEQGDSAMYLCASSPGTGRGQPQHFGDGTRLSIL.

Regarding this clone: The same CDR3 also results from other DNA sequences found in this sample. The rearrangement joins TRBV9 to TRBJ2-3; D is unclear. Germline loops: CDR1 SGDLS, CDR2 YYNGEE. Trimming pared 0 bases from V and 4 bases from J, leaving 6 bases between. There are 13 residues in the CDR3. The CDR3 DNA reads TGTGCCAGCAGCGTAGTCGGATCAGATACGCAGTATTTT. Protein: CASSVVGSDTQYF.

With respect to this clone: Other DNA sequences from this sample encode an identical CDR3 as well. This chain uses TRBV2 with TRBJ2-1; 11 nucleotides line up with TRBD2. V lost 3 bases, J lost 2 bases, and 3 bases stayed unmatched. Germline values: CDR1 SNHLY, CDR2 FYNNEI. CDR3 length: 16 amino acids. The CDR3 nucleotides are TGTGCCAGCAGTGAGTCGGGACTAGCGGCCTACAATGAGCAGTTCTTC. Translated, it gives CASSESGLAAYNEQFF.

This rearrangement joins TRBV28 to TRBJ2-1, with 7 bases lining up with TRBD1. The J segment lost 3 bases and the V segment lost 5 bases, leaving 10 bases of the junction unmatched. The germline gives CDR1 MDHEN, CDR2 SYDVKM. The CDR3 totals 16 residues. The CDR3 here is CASSTPGQISYNEQFF. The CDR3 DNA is TGTGCCAGCAGTACGCCGGGACAGATAAGCTACAATGAGCAGTTCTTC.

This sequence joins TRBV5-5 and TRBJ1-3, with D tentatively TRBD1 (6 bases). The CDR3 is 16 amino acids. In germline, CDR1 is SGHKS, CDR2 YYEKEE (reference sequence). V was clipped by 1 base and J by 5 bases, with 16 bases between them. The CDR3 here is CASSLNSRTVRNTIYF. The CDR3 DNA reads TGTGCCAGCAGCTTGAACTCTCGGACAGTAAGAAACACCATATATTTT.

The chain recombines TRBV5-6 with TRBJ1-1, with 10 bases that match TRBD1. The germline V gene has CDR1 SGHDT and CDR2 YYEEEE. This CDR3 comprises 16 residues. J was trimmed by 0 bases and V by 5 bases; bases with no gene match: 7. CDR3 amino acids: CASRQTGGPMNTEAFF. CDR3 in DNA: TGTGCCAGCAGACAGACAGGGGGCCCGATGAACACTGAAGCTTTCTTT.

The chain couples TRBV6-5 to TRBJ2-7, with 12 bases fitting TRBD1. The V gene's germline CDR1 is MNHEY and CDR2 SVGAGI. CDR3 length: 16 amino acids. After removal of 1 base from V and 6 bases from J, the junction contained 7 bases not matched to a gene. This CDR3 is CASSYFWGQGAREQYF. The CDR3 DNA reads TGTGCCAGCAGTTACTTTTGGGGACAGGGGGCTCGCGAGCAGTACTTC.

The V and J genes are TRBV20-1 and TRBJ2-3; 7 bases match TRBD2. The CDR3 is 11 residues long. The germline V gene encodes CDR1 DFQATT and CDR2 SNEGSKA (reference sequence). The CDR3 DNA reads TGCAGAGCGGGGCCCACAGATACGCAGTATTTT. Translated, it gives CRAGPTDTQYF.

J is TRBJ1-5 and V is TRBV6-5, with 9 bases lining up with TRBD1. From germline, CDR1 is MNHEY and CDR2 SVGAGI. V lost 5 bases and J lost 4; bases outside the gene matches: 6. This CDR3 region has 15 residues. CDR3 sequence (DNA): TGTGCCAGCAGTACGGGACAGGGCATGAATCAGCCCCAGCATTTT. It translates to CASSTGQGMNQPQHF.

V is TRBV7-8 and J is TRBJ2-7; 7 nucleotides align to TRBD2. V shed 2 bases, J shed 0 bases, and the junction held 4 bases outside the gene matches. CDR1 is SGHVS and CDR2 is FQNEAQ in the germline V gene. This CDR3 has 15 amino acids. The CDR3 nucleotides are TGTGCCAGCAGCTTAAGGGCTAGCGGCTCCTACGAGCAGTACTTC. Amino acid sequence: CASSLRASGSYEQYF.

In DNA form, the CDR3 reads TGTGCCAGCCACGGGCAGGGTGAAAAACTGTTTTTT. It translates to CASHGQGEKLFF. The chain couples TRBV2 to TRBJ1-4, with D maybe TRBD1 (5 bases). Trimming stripped 8 bases from V and 7 bases from J, with 11 bases between. CDR1 and CDR2 (germline): SNHLY, FYNNEI. The CDR3 covers 12 residues.

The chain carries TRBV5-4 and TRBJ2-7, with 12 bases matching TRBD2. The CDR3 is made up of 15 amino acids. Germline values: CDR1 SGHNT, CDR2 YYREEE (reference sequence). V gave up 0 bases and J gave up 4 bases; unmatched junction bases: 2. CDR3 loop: CASSLELAGGYEQYF. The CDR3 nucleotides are TGTGCCAGCAGCTTGGAGCTAGCGGGAGGGTACGAGCAGTACTTC.

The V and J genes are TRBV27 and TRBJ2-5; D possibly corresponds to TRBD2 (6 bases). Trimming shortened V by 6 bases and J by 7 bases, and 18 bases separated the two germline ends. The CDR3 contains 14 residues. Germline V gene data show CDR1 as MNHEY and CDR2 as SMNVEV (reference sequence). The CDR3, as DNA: TGTGCCAGCAGGCTCCGGGACTTTGGGGGGACCCAGTACTTC. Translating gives CASRLRDFGGTQYF.

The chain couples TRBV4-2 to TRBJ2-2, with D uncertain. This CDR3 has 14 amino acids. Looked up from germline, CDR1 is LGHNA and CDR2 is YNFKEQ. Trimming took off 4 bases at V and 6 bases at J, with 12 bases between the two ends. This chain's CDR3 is CASSLFGKSGELFF. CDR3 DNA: TGTGCCAGCAGCCTCTTTGGGAAGTCCGGGGAGCTGTTTTTT.

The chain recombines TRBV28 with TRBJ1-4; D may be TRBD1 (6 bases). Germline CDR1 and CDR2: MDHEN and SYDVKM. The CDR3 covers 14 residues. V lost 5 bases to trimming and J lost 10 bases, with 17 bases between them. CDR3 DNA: TGTGCCAGCAGTACATATGGACAGAAGAGAAAACTGTTTTTT. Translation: CASSTYGQKRKLFF.

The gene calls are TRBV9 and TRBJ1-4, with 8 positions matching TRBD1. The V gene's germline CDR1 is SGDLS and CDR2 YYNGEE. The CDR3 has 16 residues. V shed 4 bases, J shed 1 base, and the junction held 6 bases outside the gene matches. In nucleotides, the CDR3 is TGTGCCAGCAGCCATTATGGACAGGGAACTAATGAAAAACTGTTTTTT. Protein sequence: CASSHYGQGTNEKLFF.

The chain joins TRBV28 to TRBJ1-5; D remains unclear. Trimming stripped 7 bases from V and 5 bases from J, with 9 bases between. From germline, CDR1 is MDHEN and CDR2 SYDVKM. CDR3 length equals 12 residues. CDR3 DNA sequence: TGTGCCAGCACTCGTAGGGATCAGCCCCAGCATTTT. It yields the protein CASTRRDQPQHF.

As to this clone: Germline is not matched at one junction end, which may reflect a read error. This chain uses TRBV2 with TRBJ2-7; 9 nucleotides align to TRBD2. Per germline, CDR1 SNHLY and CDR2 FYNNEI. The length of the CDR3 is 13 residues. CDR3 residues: CASSEELAGLGDF. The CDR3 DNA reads TGTGCCAGCAGTGAGGAACTAGCGGGCCTCGGGGACTTC.

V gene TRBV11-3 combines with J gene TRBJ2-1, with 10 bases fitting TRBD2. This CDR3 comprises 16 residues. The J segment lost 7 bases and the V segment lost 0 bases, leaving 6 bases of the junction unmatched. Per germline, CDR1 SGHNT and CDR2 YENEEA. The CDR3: CASSLDLSGRGNEQFF. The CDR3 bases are TGTGCCAGCAGCTTAGACTTGAGCGGGAGGGGAAATGAGCAGTTCTTC.

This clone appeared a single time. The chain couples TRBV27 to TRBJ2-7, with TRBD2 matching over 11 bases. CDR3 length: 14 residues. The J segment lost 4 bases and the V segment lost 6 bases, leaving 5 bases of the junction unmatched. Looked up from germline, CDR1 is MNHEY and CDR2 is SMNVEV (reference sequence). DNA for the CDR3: TGTGCCAGCAGACGGGGACTAGCGGAATACGAGCAGTACTTC. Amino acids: CASRRGLAEYEQYF.

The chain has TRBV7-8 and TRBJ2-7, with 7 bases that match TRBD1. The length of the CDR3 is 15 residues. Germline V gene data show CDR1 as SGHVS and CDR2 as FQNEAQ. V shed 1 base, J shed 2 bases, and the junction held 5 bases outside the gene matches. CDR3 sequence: CASSLGAGGTYEQYF. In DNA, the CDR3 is TGTGCCAGCAGCTTAGGGGCAGGGGGTACCTACGAGCAGTACTTC. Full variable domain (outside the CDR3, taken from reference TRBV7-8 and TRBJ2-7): GAGVSQSPRYKVAKRGQDVALRCDPISGHVSLFWYQQALGQGPEFLTYFQNEAQLDKSGLPSDRFFAERPEGSVSTLKIQRTQQEDSAVYLCASSLGAGGTYEQYFGPGTRLTVT.

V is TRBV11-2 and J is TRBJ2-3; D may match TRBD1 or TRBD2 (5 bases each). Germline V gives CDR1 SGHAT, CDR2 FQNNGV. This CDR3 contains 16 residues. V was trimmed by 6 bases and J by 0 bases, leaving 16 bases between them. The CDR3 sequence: CASSGGRRASTDTQYF. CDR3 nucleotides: TGTGCCAGCAGTGGGGGAAGAAGGGCTAGCACAGATACGCAGTATTTT.

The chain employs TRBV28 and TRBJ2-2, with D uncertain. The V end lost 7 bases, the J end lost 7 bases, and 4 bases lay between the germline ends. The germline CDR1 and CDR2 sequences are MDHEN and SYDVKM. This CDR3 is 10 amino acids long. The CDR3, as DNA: TGTGCCAGCAAGGACGGGGAGCTGTTTTTT. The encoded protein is CASKDGELFF.